What follows describes a single T cell receptor beta chain. What it binds is not known. The CDR3 does not end in the conserved phenylalanine or tryptophan, so this is likely a read error. The DNA is left out, because the CDR3 cannot be placed on it with certainty; the CDR3 is given as TCRdb lists it. Profiling relied on immunoSEQ multiplex PCR, and the TCRdb table lists in-frame clones only, not all of them. Of tens of thousands of clones in the sample, around 79% are singletons; the top ten hold roughly a sixth. Autoimmune disease history or systemic immunosuppression led to patient exclusion. This entry belongs to a study of OX40 agonist ivuxolimab in advanced cancers. Overall study: Males comprised around 78% of the group, whose mean age was approximately 60 years (range roughly 20 to 85). Three patients, one with hepatocellular carcinoma and two with cutaneous melanoma, responded partially. General study results and limits: With doses of 0.1 to 3.0 mg/kg, CD4+ and CD8+ blood T cells had undergone clonal expansion by week 6.

The sample was CD4+ or CD8+ T cells sorted from blood, taken in a trial of the OX40 agonist ivuxolimab. The TCR comes from an adult with an advanced solid tumor such as melanoma, head and neck, liver or kidney cancer.

CDR3 in amino acids: CASSETGTLGKNCFL. The chain uses TRBV21-1 and TRBJ1-4. TRBV21-1 is a documented pseudogene. Inclusive of both ends, the CDR3 amounts to 15 amino acids.